Below, 16 T cell receptor beta chains from the same sample are listed, as sequenced in a study of blood T cell repertoires in COVID-19. The repertoire was sequenced with immunoSEQ multiplex PCR; TCRdb's copy has only in-frame clones and lacks some. The sample lists just over 300,000 clones, about nine tenths occurring once. The specimen was PBMCs or T cells enriched from blood (not recorded which). These receptors were obtained from a young man who had recovered from COVID-19.

The V call is TRBV5-1, the J call TRBJ1-1; 9 bases match TRBD1. CDR1 is SGHRS and CDR2 is YFSETQ in the germline V gene. The CDR3 is 15 amino acids. With V trimmed by 5 bases and J by 1 base, 6 bases remained unmatched. CDR3 in amino acids: CASRPQGARNTEAFF. CDR3 in DNA: TGCGCCAGCAGACCACAGGGGGCAAGGAACACTGAAGCTTTCTTT. Drawing the rest from reference TRBV5-1 and TRBJ1-1, the complete variable domain is KAGVTQTPRYLIKTRGQQVTLSCSPISGHRSVSWYQQTPGQGLQFLFEYFSETQRNKGNFPGRFSGRQFSNSRSEMNVSTLELGDSALYLCASRPQGARNTEAFFGQGTRLTVV.

This clone was seen more than once but under ten times. The chain links TRBV19 to TRBJ2-2; 8 bases agree with TRBD1. V dropped 5 bases and J dropped 4; count of bases not matched to a gene: 6. CDR1 is LNHDA and CDR2 is SQIVND in the germline V gene (reference sequence). This CDR3 has 15 residues. CDR3 region: CASSSMDRVTGELFF. CDR3 sequence (DNA): TGTGCCAGTAGTTCTATGGACAGGGTCACCGGGGAGCTGTTTTTT.

J is TRBJ1-5 and V is TRBV24-1; the match to TRBD1 covers 10 bases. V was pared by 8 bases and J by 9 bases, with 6 bases of the junction left unmatched. This CDR3 is built from 13 residues. Germline assignment: CDR1 KGHDR and CDR2 SFDVKD. The CDR3 region is CATMGQGLGPQHF. Here the CDR3 DNA reads TGTGCCACCATGGGACAGGGGCTCGGGCCCCAGCATTTT.

V usage is TRBV19 and J usage is TRBJ2-5; 12 nucleotides agree with TRBD2. Looked up from germline, CDR1 is LNHDA and CDR2 is SQIVND (reference sequence). The CDR3 runs 14 residues. Trimming at V came to 3 bases and at J to 6 bases, leaving 2 bases not matched to a gene. The CDR3 nucleotides read TGTGCCAGTAGTATGACTAGCGGGAGAAAGACCCAGTACTTC. Translating gives CASSMTSGRKTQYF.

The chain couples TRBV6-1 to TRBJ2-5, with D possibly being TRBD2 (6 bases). The V gene's germline CDR1 is MNHNS and CDR2 SASEGT. This CDR3 region has 14 residues. V lost 3 bases, J lost 5 bases, and 13 bases lay in between. The CDR3 bases are TGTGCCAGCAGTGAGCTACTAGCCTCGGAGACCCAGTACTTC. This gives the protein CASSELLASETQYF.

The chain recombines TRBV24-1 with TRBJ1-2, with 12 positions matching TRBD1. The germline CDR1 and CDR2 sequences are KGHDR and SFDVKD. V shed 4 bases, J shed 8 bases, and the junction held 7 bases outside the gene matches. The length of the CDR3 is 15 residues. In DNA, the CDR3 is TGTGCCACCAGTGACTCCGGGACAGGGGGCGGGGGCTACACCTTC. Its translation is CATSDSGTGGGGYTF.

The chain couples TRBV25-1 to TRBJ1-2; D is perhaps TRBD1 (6 bases). There are 15 residues in the CDR3. Trimming removed 5 bases from V and 4 bases from J, with 17 bases in between. Looked up from germline, CDR1 is MGHDK and CDR2 is SYGVNS. The CDR3 region has the DNA TGTGCCAGCAGTCGAACGAACAGGGTTGGCTATGGCTACACCTTC. It translates to CASSRTNRVGYGYTF.

The rearrangement uses TRBV7-2 and TRBJ1-1, with D uncertain. CDR1 is SGHTA, CDR2 FQGNSA, per germline. This CDR3 spans 15 amino acids. Deletions cut 1 base from V and 0 bases from J, with 9 bases between. The DNA for the CDR3 is TGTGCCAGCAGCTTAGGGGCAGGCGTGAACACTGAAGCTTTCTTT. Translated, it gives CASSLGAGVNTEAFF.

The CDR3 DNA follows: TGTGCCAGCAGCCACGGGGGTGTAAGCCACGAGCAGTACTTC. This codes for CASSHGGVSHEQYF. V usage is TRBV3-1 (or the pseudogene TRBV3-2) and J usage is TRBJ2-7; D might be TRBD2 (6 bases). V lost 3 bases and J 5 bases, leaving 14 bases between the germline ends. The length of the CDR3 is 14 residues. CDR1 LGHDT and CDR2 YNNKEL come from the germline V gene (reference sequence).

For the CDR3, the DNA is TGTGCCAGCGGAGGGGTGACAGGGAGCGGACAGCCCCAGCATTTT. This sequence encodes CASGGVTGSGQPQHF. This chain uses TRBV6-5 with TRBJ1-5; TRBD1 matches at 7 bases. CDR1 and CDR2 from the germline V gene are MNHEY and SVGAGI. The CDR3 totals 15 residues. V shed 8 bases and J 7 bases; nucleotides not matched to a gene: 14.

CDR3 in amino acids: CATSGTADTGELFF. The CDR3 nucleotides are TGTGCCACCAGTGGGACAGCGGACACCGGGGAGCTGTTTTTT. The rearrangement joins TRBV24-1 to TRBJ2-2; possible D gene TRBD1, 6 bases. The CDR3 loop spans 14 amino acids. The V end was cut by 5 bases, the J end by 3 bases, with 9 bases between. Germline V CDR1 and CDR2: KGHDR, SFDVKD.

This chain connects TRBV28 to TRBJ1-2; 8 nucleotides align to TRBD1. The CDR3 sequence is 15 residues long. The ends lost 7 bases at V and 4 bases at J; junction bases unmatched: 11. The germline V gene has CDR1 MDHEN and CDR2 SYDVKM. This CDR3 is CASKTPGQDLYGYTF. The CDR3 region has the DNA TGTGCCAGCAAAACGCCGGGACAGGACCTCTATGGCTACACCTTC.

The V and J genes are TRBV20-1 and TRBJ2-2, with D tentatively TRBD1 (7 bases). The CDR3 length is 13 residues. With 3 bases removed from V and 7 bases from J, the gap between germline ends came to 12 bases. Per germline, CDR1 DFQATT and CDR2 SNEGSKA (reference sequence). This chain's CDR3 is CSASQGGGGELFF. In nucleotides, the CDR3 is TGCAGTGCTAGTCAGGGGGGCGGCGGGGAGCTGTTTTTT.

The chain couples TRBV7-8 to TRBJ1-5; D remains unclear. V dropped 0 bases and J dropped 3 bases, with 9 bases sitting between them. The CDR3 extends over 15 amino acids. Per the germline V gene, CDR1 is SGHVS and CDR2 is FQNEAQ. The CDR3 DNA reads as TGTGCCAGCAGCTTAGCCTGGCAGTCCAATCAGCCCCAGCATTTT. It is translated as CASSLAWQSNQPQHF.

This clone appeared a single time. V is TRBV6-6 and J is TRBJ1-5, with D perhaps TRBD1 (5 bases). The CDR3 has 16 residues. V was shortened by 5 bases and J by 3 bases, with 17 bases between the two germline ends. The germline gives CDR1 MNHNY, CDR2 SVGAGI (reference sequence). For the CDR3, the DNA is TGTGCCAGCAGTACACACGACAGTGGAGACAATCAGCCCCAGCATTTT. It translates to CASSTHDSGDNQPQHF.

V gene TRBV18 combines with J gene TRBJ1-2, with 7 nucleotides matching TRBD1. The CDR3 sequence is 13 residues long. Germline-derived CDR1 and CDR2 are KGHSH and LQKENI. Trimming cost V 3 bases and J 8 bases; bases outside gene matches: 6. In DNA, the CDR3 is TGTGCCAGCTCACCTCAGGGGGAGATAGGCTACACCTTC. Its translation: CASSPQGEIGYTF.